The 27 T cell receptor beta chains in this list originate from one sample, sequenced in a study of blood T cell repertoires in COVID-19. Libraries were prepared by immunoSEQ multiplex PCR; TCRdb keeps only in-frame clonotypes and omits some of them. The sample holds under 200,000 clones; around four fifths are singletons and the top ten take around 2.8%. Sequencing used peripheral blood. The source is a man between 65 and 85 years old with acute or convalescent COVID-19.

This clone was found a few times. CDR3 nucleotides: TGCGCCAGCAGCCCAGGACAGGGGGCCTCCTACGAGCAGTACTTC. Its protein is CASSPGQGASYEQYF. This rearrangement joins TRBV5-1 to TRBJ2-7; 11 bases fit TRBD1. CDR1 is SGHRS, CDR2 YFSETQ, per germline. There are 15 residues in the CDR3. The V gene end was trimmed by 4 bases and the J gene end by 0 bases; junction bases not matched to a gene: 3.

This chain connects TRBV29-1 to TRBJ2-4; perhaps TRBD1 as D (5 bases). This CDR3 spans 12 amino acids. The V and J ends lost 6 bases and 10 bases respectively, with 16 bases between them. The germline gives CDR1 SQVTM, CDR2 ANQGSEA. The CDR3 DNA is TGCAGCGTCTCTAGTGGGGCCGGGATTCAGTACTTC. Protein sequence: CSVSSGAGIQYF.

This clone was recorded only once. The chain links TRBV5-6 to TRBJ2-7, with D maybe TRBD2 (6 bases). Looked up from germline, CDR1 is SGHDT and CDR2 is YYEEEE. This CDR3 spans 14 amino acids. The V end was cut by 4 bases, the J end by 7 bases, with 18 bases between. As DNA, the CDR3 is TGTGCCAGCAGCAGGGCGGGAATTACAATGGAGCAGTACTTC. Amino acids: CASSRAGITMEQYF.

In its sample, this clone was seen once. The chain recombines TRBV7-2 with TRBJ2-3; D perhaps matches TRBD2 (7 bases). Trimming took 5 bases from V and 7 from J, leaving 16 bases between them. Germline-derived CDR1 and CDR2 are SGHTA and FQGNSA. The CDR3 extends over 14 amino acids. The chain's CDR3 is CASSHLGGANTQYF. The CDR3 DNA reads as TGTGCCAGCAGCCATTTGGGGGGGGCGAATACGCAGTATTTT.

This chain joins TRBV7-2 and TRBJ2-7, with TRBD1 matching 7 bases. The junction had 12 bases not matched to a gene; V was cut back by 6 bases and J by 1 base. The length of the CDR3 is 16 residues. CDR1 is SGHTA, CDR2 FQGNSA, per germline. In nucleotides, the CDR3 is TGTGCCAGCAGTTCAACCGGGACAGCTAATTCCTACGAGCAGTACTTC. Its protein product is CASSSTGTANSYEQYF.

The chain recombines TRBV7-9 with TRBJ2-1; 10 bases align to TRBD2. The ends lost 5 bases at V and 14 bases at J; junction bases unmatched: 15. CDR3 length: 15 amino acids. Germline V gives CDR1 SEHNR, CDR2 FQNEAQ (reference sequence). CDR3: CASSPSGTSAAGKFF. Written as DNA, the CDR3 is TGTGCCAGCAGCCCCTCCGGGACTAGCGCTGCTGGTAAGTTCTTC. Together with reference TRBV7-9 and TRBJ2-1, the CDR3 gives the full variable domain: DTGVSQNPRHKITKRGQNVTFRCDPISEHNRLYWYRQTLGQGPEFLTYFQNEAQLEKSRLLSDRFSAERPKGSFSTLEIQRTEQGDSAMYLCASSPSGTSAAGKFFGPGTRLTVL.

V usage is TRBV2 and J usage is TRBJ1-2; no definite D call. There are 15 residues in the CDR3. V was pared by 2 bases and J by 8 bases, with 18 bases between. Germline V gene data show CDR1 as SNHLY and CDR2 as FYNNEI. The CDR3 bases are TGTGCCAGCAGTGAACGACAAGTCCCTGGGAGCGGCTACACCTTC. It specifies CASSERQVPGSGYTF.

The CDR3 DNA follows: TGTGCCAGCAGCTTAATGGGCGGGGGCGGAACAAGTACGCAGTATTTT. Translated: CASSLMGGGGTSTQYF. The V and J genes are TRBV7-3 and TRBJ2-3, with D possibly being TRBD2 (7 bases). The CDR3 length is 16 residues. Between the trimmed V and J ends, which lost 1 base and 8 bases, there was a span of 19 bases. From germline, CDR1 is SGHTA and CDR2 FQGTGA.

In this sample, this clone turned up a few times. The V gene is TRBV4-3, the J gene TRBJ2-4; tentatively, D is TRBD2 (5 bases). Trimming pared 3 bases from V and 0 bases from J, leaving 21 bases between. CDR3 size: 19 residues. Germline-derived CDR1 and CDR2 are LGHNA and YSLEER. The CDR3 reads CASSQPCILRGLAKNIQYF. In DNA form, the CDR3 reads TGCGCCAGCAGCCAGCCCTGTATCCTTCGGGGTCTAGCCAAAAACATTCAGTACTTC.

The chain is built from TRBV4-2 and TRBJ2-7; D is perhaps TRBD2 (6 bases). Germline V gives CDR1 LGHNA, CDR2 YNFKEQ. This CDR3 comprises 15 residues. Trimming cost V 2 bases and J 0 bases, with 11 bases left between them. CDR3: CASSQPGLSSYEQYF. CDR3 DNA: TGTGCCAGCAGCCAACCGGGACTTAGCTCCTACGAGCAGTACTTC.

V gene TRBV5-1 combines with J gene TRBJ1-1; TRBD1 might be the D (5 bases). V was shortened by 2 bases and J by 4 bases, with 9 bases between the two germline ends. Germline loops: CDR1 SGHRS, CDR2 YFSETQ. This CDR3 region has 13 residues. The CDR3 DNA sequence: TGCGCCAGCAGCTTAACAGGAACCACTGAAGCTTTCTTT. It translates to CASSLTGTTEAFF.

V usage is TRBV7-2 and J usage is TRBJ1-2, with 7 bases aligning to TRBD1. Germline CDR1 SGHTA, CDR2 FQGNSA. The V gene end was trimmed by 5 bases and the J gene end by 5 bases; junction bases not matched to a gene: 17. CDR3 length equals 17 residues. CDR3 sequence (DNA): TGTGCCAGCAGCCTCGACAGGGCCCGCCCGAGAGGGTATGGCTACACCTTC. Amino acid sequence: CASSLDRARPRGYGYTF.

The CDR3 DNA follows: TGTGCCAGCAGCCAAGCGGGAGGCACAGATACGCAGTATTTT. Translation: CASSQAGGTDTQYF. The V and J genes are TRBV9 and TRBJ2-3, with 8 bases matching TRBD2. Germline CDR1 reads SGDLS; CDR2 reads YYNGEE. With 4 bases clipped from V and 1 base from J, the junction kept 2 bases outside the gene matches. The CDR3 loop spans 14 amino acids.

The V call is TRBV19, the J call TRBJ1-1; no clear D gene. In germline, CDR1 is LNHDA, CDR2 SQIVND (reference sequence). The CDR3 contains 13 residues. Trimming shortened V by 5 bases and J by 5 bases, and 12 bases separated the two germline ends. DNA for the CDR3: TGTGCCAGTAGTTCTTATGGCGGTACTGAAGCTTTCTTT. Protein product: CASSSYGGTEAFF. The whole variable domain, remainder taken from reference TRBV19 and TRBJ1-1, is DGGITQSPKYLFRKEGQNVTLSCEQNLNHDAMYWYRQDPGQGLRLIYYSQIVNDFQKGDIAEGYSVSREKKESFPLTVTSAQKNPTAFYLCASSSYGGTEAFFGQGTRLTVV.

V gene TRBV6-1 combines with J gene TRBJ1-2, with 11 nucleotides matching TRBD1. With V trimmed by 4 bases and J by 4 bases, 8 bases remained unmatched. The germline gives CDR1 MNHNS, CDR2 SASEGT. The CDR3 spans 16 residues. The CDR3 bases are TGTGCCAGCAGTGTTGGACAGGGGGCGGGATCCTATGGCTACACCTTC. Translated, it gives CASSVGQGAGSYGYTF.

This chain's CDR3 is CAISESVTRDRGNQPQHF. In DNA, the CDR3 is TGTGCCATCAGTGAGTCGGTGACCCGGGACAGGGGCAATCAGCCCCAGCATTTT. The V call is TRBV10-3, the J call TRBJ1-5; 9 nucleotides agree with TRBD1. CDR1 and CDR2 (germline): ENHRY, SYGVKD. This CDR3 region has 18 residues. After removal of 0 bases from V and 2 bases from J, the junction contained 8 bases not matched to a gene.

The rearrangement joins TRBV2 to TRBJ1-5; maybe TRBD1 (5 bases). Germline V lookup: CDR1 SNHLY, CDR2 FYNNEI. There are 13 residues in the CDR3. Trimming pared 5 bases from V and 6 bases from J, leaving 11 bases between. The CDR3 nucleotides read TGTGCCAGCAGTAGACAGCCTAGTCAGCCCCAGCATTTT. Protein product: CASSRQPSQPQHF.

The V and J genes are TRBV5-1 and TRBJ2-7, with 12 positions matching TRBD1. This CDR3 spans 14 amino acids. The V and J ends lost 4 bases and 5 bases, in that order; junction bases with no gene match: 4. Germline CDR1 reads SGHRS; CDR2 reads YFSETQ. The CDR3 coding sequence is TGCGCCAGCAGCCCCGGGACAGGGGGCGACGAGCAGTACTTC. This sequence encodes CASSPGTGGDEQYF.

This rearrangement joins TRBV6-2 or TRBV6-3 to TRBJ2-2; the D gene is possibly TRBD2 (6 bases). The V and J ends lost 6 bases and 5 bases respectively, with 19 bases between them. Germline V CDR1 and CDR2: MNHEY, SVGEGT. The CDR3 runs 16 residues. The CDR3 bases are TGTGCCAGCAGCTCCGTCGGGAGAAGTCAAACCGGGGAGCTGTTTTTT. This translates into CASSSVGRSQTGELFF.

The chain is built from TRBV2 and TRBJ2-7, with D possibly matching TRBD2 (5 bases). V was trimmed by 0 bases and J by 4 bases, leaving 19 bases between them. Looked up from germline, CDR1 is SNHLY and CDR2 is FYNNEI. CDR3 length: 17 residues. CDR3: CASSEASFTRVVYEQYF. The CDR3 coding sequence is TGTGCCAGCAGTGAAGCGTCGTTTACTAGGGTTGTATACGAGCAGTACTTC.

The V gene is TRBV13, the J gene TRBJ1-1; the match to TRBD1 covers 10 bases. The germline CDR1 and CDR2 sequences are PRHDT and FYEKMQ (reference sequence). The junction had 4 bases not matched to a gene; V was cut back by 4 bases and J by 5 bases. The CDR3 is 14 amino acids. CDR3 loop: CASSSRDRGTEAFF. CDR3 nucleotides: TGTGCCAGCAGCTCCCGGGACAGGGGAACTGAAGCTTTCTTT. Full variable domain (missing parts from reference TRBV13 and TRBJ1-1): AAGVIQSPRHLIKEKRETATLKCYPIPRHDTVYWYQQGPGQDPQFLISFYEKMQSDKGSIPDRFSAQQFSDYHSELNMSSLELGDSALYFCASSSRDRGTEAFFGQGTRLTVV.

This clone was seen more than once but under ten times. This chain uses TRBV7-9 with TRBJ2-2; TRBD2 is a possible D gene (6 bases). V was pared by 6 bases and J by 1 base, with 9 bases between. CDR3 size: 14 residues. Per germline, CDR1 SEHNR and CDR2 FQNEAQ (reference sequence). CDR3 in amino acids: CASSRRENTGELFF. In DNA form, the CDR3 reads TGTGCCAGCAGTCGGCGGGAGAACACCGGGGAGCTGTTTTTT.

The CDR3 coding sequence is TGTGCCAGCAGCTCTAACTGGGACTCCGTAGAGACCCAGTACTTC. Its protein is CASSSNWDSVETQYF. This chain links TRBV11-1 with TRBJ2-5, with D possibly matching TRBD2 (6 bases). Trimming pared 4 bases from V and 4 bases from J, leaving 16 bases between. The CDR3 has 15 residues. Germline lookup yields CDR1 SGHAT and CDR2 FQDESV (reference sequence).

The rearrangement links TRBV6-1 to TRBJ1-1; 7 nucleotides match TRBD1. Germline V gene lookup returns CDR1 MNHNS and CDR2 SASEGT. The CDR3 covers 16 residues. The trim removed 4 bases at V and 8 bases at J, leaving 16 bases unmatched. In DNA, the CDR3 is TGTGCCAGCAGTGGCCTAGAACAGGGGCAATCTTTGGAAGCTTTCTTT. It translates to CASSGLEQGQSLEAFF.

This CDR3 reads CASSELSGNEQFF. DNA of the CDR3: TGCGCCAGCAGTGAGTTAAGCGGGAATGAGCAGTTCTTC. The V and J genes are TRBV10-1 and TRBJ2-1, with D maybe TRBD2 (6 bases). Germline values: CDR1 WNHNN, CDR2 SYGVQD (reference sequence). V lost 1 base to trimming and J lost 7 bases, with 8 bases between them. The CDR3 runs to 13 residues.

The chain employs TRBV25-1 and TRBJ2-1; D possibly corresponds to TRBD1 (6 bases). The CDR3 is 14 residues long. Trimming removed 4 bases from V and 4 bases from J, with 11 bases in between. The germline CDR1 and CDR2 sequences are MGHDK and SYGVNS. The CDR3 sequence: CASSVGQRYNEQFF. CDR3 nucleotide sequence: TGTGCCAGCAGTGTTGGACAGAGATACAATGAGCAGTTCTTC.

This rearrangement joins TRBV2 to TRBJ1-2; D is perhaps TRBD1 (5 bases). The V end was cut by 5 bases, the J end by 7 bases, with 14 bases between. The germline gives CDR1 SNHLY, CDR2 FYNNEI. CDR3 size: 13 residues. The CDR3 DNA sequence: TGTGCCAGCAGTTACGACAGAACGAGTGGCTACACCTTC. Residues: CASSYDRTSGYTF.